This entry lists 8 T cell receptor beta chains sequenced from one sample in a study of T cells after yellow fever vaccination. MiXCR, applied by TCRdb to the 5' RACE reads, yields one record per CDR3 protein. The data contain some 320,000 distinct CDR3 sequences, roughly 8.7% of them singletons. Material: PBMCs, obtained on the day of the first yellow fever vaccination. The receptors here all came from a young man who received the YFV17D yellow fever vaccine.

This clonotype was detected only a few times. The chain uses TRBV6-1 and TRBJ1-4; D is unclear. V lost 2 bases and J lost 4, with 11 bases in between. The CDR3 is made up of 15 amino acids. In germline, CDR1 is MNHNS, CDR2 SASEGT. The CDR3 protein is CASSEWSDVNEKLFF. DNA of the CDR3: TGTGCCAGCAGTGAATGGTCGGACGTTAATGAAAAACTGTTTTTT.

The CDR3 nucleotides read TGTGCCTGGTCCCTCGGGGGGGGGTCGGGTCAGCCCCAGCATTTT. Amino acid sequence: CAWSLGGGSGQPQHF. The gene calls are TRBV30 and TRBJ1-5; D is possibly TRBD1 (5 bases). This CDR3 contains 15 residues. The germline gives CDR1 GTSNPN, CDR2 SVGIG (reference sequence). Trimming stripped 5 bases from V and 6 bases from J, with 20 bases between.

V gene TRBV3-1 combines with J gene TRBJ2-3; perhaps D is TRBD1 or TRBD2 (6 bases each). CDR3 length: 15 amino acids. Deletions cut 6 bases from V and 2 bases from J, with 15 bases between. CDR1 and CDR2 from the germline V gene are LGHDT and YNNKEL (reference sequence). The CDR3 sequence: CASRGGPDYTDTQYF. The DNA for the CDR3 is TGTGCCAGCAGAGGGGGGCCCGATTACACAGATACGCAGTATTTT.

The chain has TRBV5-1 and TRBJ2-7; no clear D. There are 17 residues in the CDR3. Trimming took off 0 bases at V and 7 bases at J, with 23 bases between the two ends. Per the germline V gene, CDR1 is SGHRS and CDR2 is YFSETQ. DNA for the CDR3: TGCGCCAGCAGCTTGGGTCTGGGCAGGAGCCCTAGTAAGGAGCAGTACTTC. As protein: CASSLGLGRSPSKEQYF.

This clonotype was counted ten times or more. The CDR3 here is CASSLDVQKTQETQYF. The CDR3 DNA sequence: TGCGCCAGCAGCTTGGATGTTCAGAAAACCCAAGAGACCCAGTACTTC. V is TRBV5-1 and J is TRBJ2-5; D remains ambiguous. With 0 bases removed from V and 1 base from J, the gap between germline ends came to 13 bases. The CDR3 has 16 amino acids. From germline, CDR1 is SGHRS and CDR2 YFSETQ.

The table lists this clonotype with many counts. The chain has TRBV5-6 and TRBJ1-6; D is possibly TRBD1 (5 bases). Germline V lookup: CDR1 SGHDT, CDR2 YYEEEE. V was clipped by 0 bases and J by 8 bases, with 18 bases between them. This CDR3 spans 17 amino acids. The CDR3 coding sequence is TGTGCCAGCAGCTTGGGGCCCGGACATCCTGCGTATTCACCCCTCCACTTT. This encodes CASSLGPGHPAYSPLHF.

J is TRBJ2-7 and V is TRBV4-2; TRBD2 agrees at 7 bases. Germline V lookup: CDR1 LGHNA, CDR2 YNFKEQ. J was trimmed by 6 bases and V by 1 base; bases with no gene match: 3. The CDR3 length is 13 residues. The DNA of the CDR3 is TGTGCCAGCAGCCAAGGACTAGCCGCCGAGCAGTACTTC. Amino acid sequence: CASSQGLAAEQYF.

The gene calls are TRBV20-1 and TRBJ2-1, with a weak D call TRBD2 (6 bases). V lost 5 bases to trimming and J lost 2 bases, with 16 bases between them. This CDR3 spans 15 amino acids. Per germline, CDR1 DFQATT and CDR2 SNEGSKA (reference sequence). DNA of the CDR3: TGCAGTGCTCCCGCCGGGGACTCCACCTACAATGAGCAGTTCTTC. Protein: CSAPAGDSTYNEQFF.